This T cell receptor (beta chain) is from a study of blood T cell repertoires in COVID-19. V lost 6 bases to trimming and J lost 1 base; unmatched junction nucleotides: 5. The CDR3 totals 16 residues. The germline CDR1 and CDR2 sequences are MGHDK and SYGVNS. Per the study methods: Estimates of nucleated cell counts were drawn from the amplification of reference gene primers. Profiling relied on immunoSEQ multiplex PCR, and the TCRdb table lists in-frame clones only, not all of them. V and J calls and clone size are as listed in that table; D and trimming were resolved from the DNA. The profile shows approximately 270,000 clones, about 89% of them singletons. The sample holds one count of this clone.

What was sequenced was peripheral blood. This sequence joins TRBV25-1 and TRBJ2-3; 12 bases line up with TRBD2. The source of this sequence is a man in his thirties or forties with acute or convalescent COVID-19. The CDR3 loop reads CASSGTSGRRTDTQYF. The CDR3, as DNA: TGTGCCAGCAGCGGGACTAGCGGGCGACGCACAGATACGCAGTATTTT.